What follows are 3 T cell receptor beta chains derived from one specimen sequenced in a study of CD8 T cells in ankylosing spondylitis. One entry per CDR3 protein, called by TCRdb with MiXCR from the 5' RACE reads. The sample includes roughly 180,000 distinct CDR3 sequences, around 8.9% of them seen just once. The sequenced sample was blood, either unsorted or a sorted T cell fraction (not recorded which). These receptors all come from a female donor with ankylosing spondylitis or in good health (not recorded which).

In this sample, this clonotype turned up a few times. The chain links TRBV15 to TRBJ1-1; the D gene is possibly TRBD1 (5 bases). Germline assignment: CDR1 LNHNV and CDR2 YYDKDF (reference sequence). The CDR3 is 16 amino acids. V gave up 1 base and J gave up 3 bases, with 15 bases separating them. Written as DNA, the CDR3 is TGTGCCACCAGCAGAGGGGCTGGGGCAGGCTACACTGAAGCTTTCTTT. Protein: CATSRGAGAGYTEAFF. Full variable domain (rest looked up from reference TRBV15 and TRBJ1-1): DAMVIQNPRYQVTQFGKPVTLSCSQTLNHNVMYWYQQKSSQAPKLLFHYYDKDFNNEADTPDNFQSRRPNTSFCFLDIRSPGLGDTAMYLCATSRGAGAGYTEAFFGQGTRLTVV.

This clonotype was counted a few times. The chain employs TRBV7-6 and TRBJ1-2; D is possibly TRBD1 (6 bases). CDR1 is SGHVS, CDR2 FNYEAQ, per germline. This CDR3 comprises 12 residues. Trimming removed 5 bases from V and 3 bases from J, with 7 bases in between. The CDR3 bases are TGTGCCAGCAGCGCAGGGGACTATGGCTACACCTTC. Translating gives CASSAGDYGYTF. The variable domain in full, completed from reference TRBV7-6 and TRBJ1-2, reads GAGVSQSPRYKVTKRGQDVALRCDPISGHVSLYWYRQALGQGPEFLTYFNYEAQQDKSGLPNDRFSAERPEGSISTLTIQRTEQRDSAMYRCASSAGDYGYTFGSGTRLTVV.

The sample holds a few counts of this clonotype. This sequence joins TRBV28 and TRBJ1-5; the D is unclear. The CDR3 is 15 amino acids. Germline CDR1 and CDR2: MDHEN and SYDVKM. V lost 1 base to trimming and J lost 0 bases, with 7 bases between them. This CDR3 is CASSLSSLSNQPQHF. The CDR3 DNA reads TGTGCCAGCAGTTTATCCTCACTTAGCAATCAGCCCCAGCATTTT.